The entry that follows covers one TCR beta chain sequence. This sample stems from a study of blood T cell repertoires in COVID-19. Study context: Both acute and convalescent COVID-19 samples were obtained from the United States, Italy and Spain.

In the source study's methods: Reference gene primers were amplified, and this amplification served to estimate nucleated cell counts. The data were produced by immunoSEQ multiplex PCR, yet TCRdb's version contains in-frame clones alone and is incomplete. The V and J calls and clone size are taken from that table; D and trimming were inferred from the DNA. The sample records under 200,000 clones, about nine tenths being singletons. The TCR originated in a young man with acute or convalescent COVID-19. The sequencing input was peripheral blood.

CDR3 loop: CASSQTDSMNTEAFF. The CDR3 DNA follows: TGCGCCAGCAGCCAAACGGACAGCATGAACACTGAAGCTTTCTTT. This rearrangement joins TRBV5-1 to TRBJ1-1, with D perhaps matching TRBD1 (6 bases). V lost 4 bases, J lost 0 bases, and 13 bases lay in between. CDR3 size: 15 residues. Germline V gene lookup returns CDR1 SGHRS and CDR2 YFSETQ. Variable domain in full (rest from reference TRBV5-1 and TRBJ1-1): KAGVTQTPRYLIKTRGQQVTLSCSPISGHRSVSWYQQTPGQGLQFLFEYFSETQRNKGNFPGRFSGRQFSNSRSEMNVSTLELGDSALYLCASSQTDSMNTEAFFGQGTRLTVV.